The next 13 T cell receptor beta chains were all read from a single sample in a study of shared clonotypes between healthy human individuals. Naive CD8 isolation took CD45RO-negative cells positively selected for CCR7 and excluded terminally differentiated effector memory CD45RA+ cells. Produced via immunoSEQ multiplex PCR; TCRdb's table is partial and in-frame only. In the table there are about 2,200,000 clones, just over 90% of which are singletons. Sequenced material: naive CD8+ T cells from PBMCs. These TCRs come from a man between 18 and 29 years old in good health. Some clones in this sample may be carry-over from other donors' samples.

Notes on this clone: The same CDR3 also results from other DNA sequences found in this sample. The rearrangement uses TRBV7-8 and TRBJ2-7; D not certain. The CDR3 loop spans 13 amino acids. V was cut by 0 bases and J by 5 bases, with 8 bases left in between. Germline CDR1 is SGHVS and CDR2 is FQNEAQ. CDR3 DNA sequence: TGTGCCAGCAGCTTAGCGCGAAGGGACGAGCAGTACTTC. Its translation is CASSLARRDEQYF.

This rearrangement joins TRBV28 to TRBJ2-1; 8 nucleotides match TRBD1. J lost 9 bases, V lost 10 bases, and 14 bases had no gene match. Looked up from germline, CDR1 is MDHEN and CDR2 is SYDVKM. The CDR3 spans 14 residues. The DNA for the CDR3 is TGTGCCACCTACCCGACAGGGGAAATGTTTGAGCAGTTCTTC. It codes for CATYPTGEMFEQFF.

V gene TRBV28 combines with J gene TRBJ2-7; unclear D gene. From germline, CDR1 is MDHEN and CDR2 SYDVKM. The CDR3 has 14 amino acids. V shed 1 base and J shed 1 base, with 8 bases lying between them. DNA of the CDR3: TGTGCCAGCAGTTTATTACGGGTTTCCTACGAGCAGTACTTC. Its protein is CASSLLRVSYEQYF.

The chain uses TRBV28 and TRBJ1-2, with 10 bases matching TRBD1. V gave up 6 bases and J gave up 8 bases; unmatched junction bases: 15. This CDR3 has 16 residues. The germline gives CDR1 MDHEN, CDR2 SYDVKM. This CDR3 reads CASSSGTGDLVGGYTF. CDR3 DNA: TGTGCCAGCAGCTCCGGGACAGGGGACCTCGTGGGGGGCTACACCTTC.

V and J are TRBV27 and TRBJ2-3; TRBD2 aligns across 10 bases. The V gene end was trimmed by 2 bases and the J gene end by 0 bases; junction bases not matched to a gene: 5. The CDR3 covers 17 residues. Per germline, CDR1 MNHEY and CDR2 SMNVEV (reference sequence). The CDR3 DNA is TGTGCCAGCAGTTTAAGGGTGACTAGCGGGAGCACAGATACGCAGTATTTT. Encoded protein: CASSLRVTSGSTDTQYF.

The V gene is TRBV19, the J gene TRBJ2-5; the D gene is possibly TRBD2 (6 bases). Trimming removed 2 bases at V and 0 bases at J, with 10 bases between. CDR3 length equals 15 residues. Germline V gene sequence: CDR1 LNHDA, CDR2 SQIVND (reference sequence). CDR3 in amino acids: CASSITGDYQETQYF. In DNA form, the CDR3 reads TGTGCCAGTAGTATAACGGGAGATTACCAAGAGACCCAGTACTTC.

Only one count was recorded for this clone. This chain uses TRBV27 with TRBJ2-7, with TRBD1 matching 7 bases. V was clipped by 6 bases and J by 1 base; unmatched bases: 12. Germline CDR1 is MNHEY and CDR2 is SMNVEV (reference sequence). There are 16 residues in the CDR3. The CDR3 spells CASSLLDRAKSYEQYF. The CDR3 DNA follows: TGTGCCAGCAGCCTCCTAGACAGGGCAAAGTCCTACGAGCAGTACTTC.

This clone has a handful of counts. At the DNA level, this CDR3 is encoded by other sequences in the same sample as well. The CDR3 nucleotides are TGTGCCTGGAGTGTAGGGGGCGGCACTGAAGCTTTCTTT. Amino acid sequence: CAWSVGGGTEAFF. The chain links TRBV30 to TRBJ1-1; 7 nucleotides agree with TRBD1. The germline V gene encodes CDR1 GTSNPN and CDR2 SVGIG (reference sequence). The CDR3 extends over 13 amino acids. V trimming: 0 bases; J trimming: 4 bases; junction bases outside the gene matches: 2.

V gene TRBV6-5 combines with J gene TRBJ2-1; TRBD1 matches at 7 bases. Per germline, CDR1 MNHEY and CDR2 SVGAGI. V shed 2 bases, J shed 6 bases, and the junction held 4 bases outside the gene matches. CDR3 size: 14 residues. Here the CDR3 DNA reads TGTGCCAGCAGTTACGGGACAGCAGCCAATGAGCAGTTCTTC. Its protein is CASSYGTAANEQFF.

The chain is built from TRBV11-1 and TRBJ2-5; 9 bases are shared with TRBD2. The CDR3 extends over 16 amino acids. Losses at the gene ends were 3 bases for V and 5 bases for J; bases not matched to a gene: 10. CDR1 SGHAT and CDR2 FQDESV come from the germline V gene (reference sequence). DNA of the CDR3: TGTGCCAGCAGCTTTCCGAGCGGGAGGCCGGGGGAGACCCAGTACTTC. Its translation is CASSFPSGRPGETQYF.

The V call is TRBV30, the J call TRBJ1-2, with a possible D match to TRBD1 (6 bases). V shed 0 bases and J shed 7 bases, with 33 bases lying between them. The germline V gene encodes CDR1 GTSNPN and CDR2 SVGIG (reference sequence). The CDR3 sequence is 20 residues long. The CDR3 sequence is CAWSVNPRGLGLPQGGGYTF. The CDR3 nucleotides read TGTGCCTGGAGTGTAAACCCTCGAGGGCTGGGGCTACCCCAAGGGGGTGGCTACACCTTC.

This chain links TRBV9 with TRBJ1-5; the match to TRBD1 covers 8 bases. CDR3 length: 15 residues. Trimming cost V 3 bases and J 6 bases; bases outside gene matches: 8. The germline CDR1 and CDR2 sequences are SGDLS and YYNGEE. The CDR3 coding sequence is TGTGCCAGCAGCGCCGGGACAGGCGGGGGTCAGCCCCAGCATTTT. It is translated as CASSAGTGGGQPQHF. The full variable domain, with the rest looked up from reference TRBV9 and TRBJ1-5, is DSGVTQTPKHLITATGQRVTLRCSPRSGDLSVYWYQQSLDQGLQFLIQYYNGEERAKGNILERFSAQQFPDLHSELNLSSLELGDSALYFCASSAGTGGGQPQHFGDGTRLSIL.

The chain has TRBV5-6 and TRBJ2-1, with D perhaps TRBD2 (5 bases). The CDR3 is 16 amino acids. Trimming removed 2 bases from V and 0 bases from J, with 12 bases in between. Germline V gene lookup returns CDR1 SGHDT and CDR2 YYEEEE. The CDR3 is CASSFPGTSSYNEQFF. In nucleotides, the CDR3 is TGTGCCAGCAGCTTTCCGGGAACGAGCTCCTACAATGAGCAGTTCTTC.